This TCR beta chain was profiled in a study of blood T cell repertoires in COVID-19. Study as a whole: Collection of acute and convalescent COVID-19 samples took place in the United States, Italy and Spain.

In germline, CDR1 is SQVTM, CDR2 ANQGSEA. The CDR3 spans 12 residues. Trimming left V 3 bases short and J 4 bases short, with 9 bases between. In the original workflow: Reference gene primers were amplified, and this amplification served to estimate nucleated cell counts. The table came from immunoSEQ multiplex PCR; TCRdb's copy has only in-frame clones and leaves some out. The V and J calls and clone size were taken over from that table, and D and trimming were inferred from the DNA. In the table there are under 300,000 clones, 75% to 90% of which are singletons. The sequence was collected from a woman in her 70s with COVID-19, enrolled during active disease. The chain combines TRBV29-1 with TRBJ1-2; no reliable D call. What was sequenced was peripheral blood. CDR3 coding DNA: TGCAGCGTTGATAAGTCAGTCTATGGCTACACCTTC. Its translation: CSVDKSVYGYTF. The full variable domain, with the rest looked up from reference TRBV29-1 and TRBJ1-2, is SAVISQKPSRDICQRGTSLTIQCQVDSQVTMMFWYRQQPGQSLTLIATANQGSEATYESGFVIDKFPISRPNLTFSTLTVSNMSPEDSSIYLCSVDKSVYGYTFGSGTRLTVV.